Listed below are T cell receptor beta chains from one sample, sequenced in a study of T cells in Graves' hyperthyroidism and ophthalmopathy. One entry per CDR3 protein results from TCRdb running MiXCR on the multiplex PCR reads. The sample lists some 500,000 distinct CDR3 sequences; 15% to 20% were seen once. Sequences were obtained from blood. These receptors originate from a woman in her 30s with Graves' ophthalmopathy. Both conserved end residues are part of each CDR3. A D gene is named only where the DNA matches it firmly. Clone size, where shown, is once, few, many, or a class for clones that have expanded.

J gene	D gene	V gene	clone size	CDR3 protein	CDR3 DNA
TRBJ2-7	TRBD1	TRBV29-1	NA	CSVGGTGTGNYEQYF	TGCAGCGTGGGCGGGACCGGGACAGGGAACTACGAGCAGTACTTC
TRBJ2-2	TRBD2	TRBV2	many	CASSVIAGETGELFF	TGTGCCAGCAGTGTGATAGCGGGAGAAACCGGGGAGCTGTTTTTT
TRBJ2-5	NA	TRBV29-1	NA	CSVWEETQYF	TGCAGCGTATGGGAAGAGACCCAGTACTTC
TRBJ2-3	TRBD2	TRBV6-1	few	CASISGLDTDTQYF	TGTGCCAGCATCTCTGGACTAGATACAGATACGCAGTATTTT
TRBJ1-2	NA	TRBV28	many	CASRPGVYGYTF	TGTGCCAGCAGACCCGGAGTCTATGGCTACACCTTC
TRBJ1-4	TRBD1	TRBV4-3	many	CASSQDTGVQRKLFF	TGCGCCAGCAGCCAAGATACAGGGGTGCAGCGAAAACTGTTTTTT
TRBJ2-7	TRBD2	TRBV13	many	CASSLGLAASYEQYF	TGTGCCAGCAGCTTAGGACTAGCGGCCTCCTACGAGCAGTACTTC
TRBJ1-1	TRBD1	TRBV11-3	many	CASSDRDNAEAFF	TGTGCCAGCAGCGACAGGGATAATGCTGAAGCTTTCTTT
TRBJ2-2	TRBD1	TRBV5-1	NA	CASSSRTGATGELFF	TGCGCCAGCAGCTCCCGGACAGGGGCGACCGGGGAGCTGTTTTTT
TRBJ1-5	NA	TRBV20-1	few	CSASPGNQPQHF	TGCAGTGCTAGCCCCGGCAATCAGCCCCAGCATTTT
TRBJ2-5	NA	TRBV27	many	CASSLSPDQVQYF	TGTGCCAGCAGTTTGTCACCGGATCAGGTCCAGTACTTC
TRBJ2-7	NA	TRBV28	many	CASSSRGRHEQYF	TGTGCCAGCAGTTCTCGAGGGCGCCACGAGCAGTACTTC
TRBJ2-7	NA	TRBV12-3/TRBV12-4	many	CASSLRAAYEQYF	TGTGCCAGCAGTTTACGGGCAGCCTACGAGCAGTACTTC
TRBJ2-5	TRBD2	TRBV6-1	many	CASRVFSGPQETQYF	TGTGCCAGCAGGGTTTTTAGCGGGCCCCAAGAGACCCAGTACTTC
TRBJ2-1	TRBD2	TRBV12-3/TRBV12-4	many	CATRGTVGRPFSNEQFF	TGTGCGACCCGGGGGACTGTCGGGAGGCCCTTTAGCAATGAGCAGTTCTTC
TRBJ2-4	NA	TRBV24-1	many	CATSDLGESENIQYF	TGTGCCACCAGTGATTTGGGGGAGTCCGAAAACATTCAGTACTTC
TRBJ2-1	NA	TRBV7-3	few	CASSLQGFNEQFF	TGTGCCAGCAGCTTACAGGGTTTCAATGAGCAGTTCTTC
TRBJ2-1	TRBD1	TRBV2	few	CVRRRTGINEQFF	TGTGTACGCCGCCGGACAGGTATCAATGAGCAGTTCTTC
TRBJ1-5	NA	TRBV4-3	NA	CASSQETGNQPQHF	TGCGCCAGCAGCCAAGAGACAGGCAATCAGCCCCAGCATTTT
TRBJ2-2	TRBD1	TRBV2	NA	CASSFVQGETTGELFF	TGTGCCAGCAGTTTTGTACAGGGGGAGACCACCGGGGAGCTGTTTTTT
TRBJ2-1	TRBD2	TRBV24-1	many	CATSERAGGPNEQFF	TGTGCCACCAGTGAGCGGGCGGGAGGGCCCAATGAGCAGTTCTTC
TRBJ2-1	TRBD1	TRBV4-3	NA	CASSQDLTDRVEGQFF	TGCGCCAGCAGCCAAGATCTTACCGACAGGGTTGAAGGGCAGTTCTTC
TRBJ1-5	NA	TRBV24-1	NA	CATSAGDGGRNQPQHF	TGTGCCACCAGTGCTGGTGATGGGGGGAGGAATCAGCCCCAGCATTTT
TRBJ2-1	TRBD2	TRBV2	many	CASSRLATFNEQFF	TGTGCCAGCAGCCGACTAGCGACCTTCAATGAGCAGTTCTTC
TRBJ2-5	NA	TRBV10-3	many	CAISDVQETQYF	TGTGCCATCAGTGATGTTCAAGAGACCCAGTACTTC
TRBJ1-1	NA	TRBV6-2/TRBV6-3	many	CASKQAAFSEAFF	TGTGCCAGCAAACAGGCGGCGTTCTCTGAAGCTTTCTTT
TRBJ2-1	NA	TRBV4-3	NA	CASSFNRISYNEQFF	TGCGCCAGCAGCTTTAACAGGATTTCCTACAATGAGCAGTTCTTC
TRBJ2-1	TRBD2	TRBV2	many	CASISGDEDEQFF	TGTGCCAGCATTAGCGGGGACGAGGATGAGCAGTTCTTC
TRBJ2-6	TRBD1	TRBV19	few	CASSKTGVPLRGANVLTF	TGTGCCAGTAGTAAGACAGGGGTCCCTTTGCGTGGGGCCAACGTCCTGACTTTC
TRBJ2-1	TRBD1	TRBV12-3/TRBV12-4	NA	CASTGQGPYNEQFF	TGTGCCAGCACAGGACAGGGACCCTACAATGAGCAGTTCTTC
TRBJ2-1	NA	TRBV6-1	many	CASSTGASSYNEQFF	TGTGCCAGCAGTACGGGGGCCAGCTCCTACAATGAGCAGTTCTTC
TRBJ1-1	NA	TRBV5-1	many	CASSLTPTGRAEAFF	TGCGCCAGCAGCTTGACACCGACAGGTCGCGCTGAAGCTTTCTTT
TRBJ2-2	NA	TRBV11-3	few	CASSLEAQRPGGNTGELFF	TGTGCCAGCAGCTTAGAAGCCCAGCGCCCCGGGGGGAACACCGGGGAGCTGTTTTTT
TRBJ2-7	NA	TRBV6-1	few	CASIGLSYEQYF	TGTGCCAGCATTGGTCTCTCCTACGAGCAGTACTTC
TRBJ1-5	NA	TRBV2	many	CASNQWAQNQPQHF	TGTGCCAGCAACCAATGGGCACAGAATCAGCCCCAGCATTTT
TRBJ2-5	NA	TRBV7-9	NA	CASSWKVGETQYF	TGTGCCAGCAGCTGGAAGGTGGGAGAGACCCAGTACTTC
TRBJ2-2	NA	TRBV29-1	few	CSVGAVTGELFF	TGCAGCGTTGGCGCCGTCACCGGGGAGCTGTTTTTT
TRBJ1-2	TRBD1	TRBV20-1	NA	CSARLSGGVNGYTF	TGCAGTGCTAGGTTGTCAGGGGGCGTGAATGGCTACACCTTC
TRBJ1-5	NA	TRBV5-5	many	CASSTQPNSNQPQHF	TGTGCCAGCAGCACTCAACCCAATAGCAATCAGCCCCAGCATTTT
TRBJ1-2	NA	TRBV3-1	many	CASSQTRAYTF	TGTGCCAGCAGCCAAACAAGGGCCTACACCTTC
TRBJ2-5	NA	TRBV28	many	CASSSSGATQETQYF	TGTGCCAGCAGTTCCTCTGGGGCAACCCAAGAGACCCAGTACTTC
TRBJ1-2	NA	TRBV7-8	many	CASSLRAGTHSNYGYTF	TGTGCCAGCAGCTTAAGAGCCGGGACACATTCTAACTATGGCTACACCTTC
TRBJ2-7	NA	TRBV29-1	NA	CSVDSYKGRGYEQYF	TGCAGCGTTGACTCCTACAAGGGGCGCGGGTACGAGCAGTACTTC
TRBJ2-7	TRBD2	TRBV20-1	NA	CSARMLGLVGLYEQYF	TGCAGTGCCAGGATGTTGGGACTAGTGGGGCTCTACGAGCAGTACTTC
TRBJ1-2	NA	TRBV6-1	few	CASSVRGGDYGYTF	TGTGCCAGCAGTGTACGAGGGGGTGACTATGGCTACACCTTC
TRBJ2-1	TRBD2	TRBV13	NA	CASSPRLAGVDEQFF	TGTGCCAGCAGCCCACGACTAGCGGGAGTCGATGAGCAGTTCTTC
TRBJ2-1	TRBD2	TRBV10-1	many	CASSDTLAGYNEQFF	TGCGCCAGCAGTGACACCCTAGCGGGGTACAATGAGCAGTTCTTC
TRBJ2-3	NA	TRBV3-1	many	CASSQDALEVADTTDTQYF	TGTGCCAGCAGCCAAGATGCTTTAGAGGTGGCGGATACCACAGATACGCAGTATTTT
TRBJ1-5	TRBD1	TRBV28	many	CASATQGGVQPQHF	TGTGCCAGCGCCACCCAGGGGGGCGTCCAGCCCCAGCATTTT